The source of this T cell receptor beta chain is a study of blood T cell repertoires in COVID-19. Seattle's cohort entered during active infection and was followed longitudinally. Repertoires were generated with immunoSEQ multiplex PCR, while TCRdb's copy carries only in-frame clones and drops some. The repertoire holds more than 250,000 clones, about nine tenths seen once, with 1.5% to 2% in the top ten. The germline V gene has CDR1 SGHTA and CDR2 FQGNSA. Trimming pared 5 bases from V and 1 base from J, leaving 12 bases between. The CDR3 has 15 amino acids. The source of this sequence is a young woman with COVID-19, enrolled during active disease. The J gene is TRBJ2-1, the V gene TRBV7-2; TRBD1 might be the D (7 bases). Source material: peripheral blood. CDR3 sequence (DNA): TGTGCCAGCAGCCGCAGGGGGGCTTCCTACAATGAGCAGTTCTTC. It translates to CASSRRGASYNEQFF.